The clone carrying this TCR beta chain is medium-sized. Antigen: not known. Described time point: patch test 2, 6 weeks after DPC sensitization. Documented treatment: therapeutic diphenylcyclopropenone sensitization with weekly scalp DPC. Donors, patients with alopecia ranging from 18 to 70 years old and judged suitable for DPC, provided samples. The entry originates in a study of human T cells and chemical hapten exposure. Points from the study as a whole: Patch test scores rose with PT1 expanded TCR counts, a positive correlation.

TCRdb passed the RACE reads through MiXCR, listing each CDR3 protein once. The table records about 94,000 distinct CDR3 sequences, 9% to 9.5% of them present only once. The material sequenced was whole blood, taken in connection with sensitization to the hapten diphenylcyclopropenone (DPC). The TCR comes from a woman in her thirties or forties with alopecia areata. Some clones in this sample may be carry-over from other donors' samples.

The DNA of the CDR3 is TGCGCCAGCCGACCAGAGGCCTCCCTAAATGAGCAGTTCTTC. Its translation is CASRPEASLNEQFF. The chain recombines TRBV4-1 with TRBJ2-1; no definite D call. The CDR3 consists of 14 residues. V gave up 8 bases and J gave up 7 bases, with 18 bases separating them. Germline V lookup: CDR1 MGHRA, CDR2 YSYEKL.